This TCR beta chain was documented in a study of technical replicates of blood from a handful of donors. Germline CDR1 SGHVS, CDR2 FNYEAQ. Unmatched junction bases numbered 2, after V lost 5 bases and J lost 0 bases. The CDR3 totals 16 residues. Sequencing was performed with immunoSEQ multiplex PCR; in TCRdb, only in-frame clones are kept and a portion is missing. Among 80,000 to 95,000 clones listed, about 94% were seen once. The receptor was derived from a human donor in good health. Sequenced sample: T cells isolated from PBMCs. This rearrangement joins TRBV7-6 to TRBJ1-6; 9 nucleotides agree with TRBD1. CDR3 bases: TGTGCCAGCAGCCAGACAGGGGGCTCCTATAATTCACCCCTCCACTTT. Its protein is CASSQTGGSYNSPLHF.